The text below deals with one T cell receptor (beta chain). It lacks a known antigen. No base-level quality is on record; no much larger clone is a single base apart. These data originate in a study of identical twins listed by TCRdb under 2016. A note on the overall study: To test whether fetal clonotypes persist, this study deep-sequenced TCR alpha and beta repertoires from monozygotic twins, from unrelated adults of various ages, and from cord blood. To rule out contamination, the twin experiments were replicated at different times with different library preparation protocols. Overall study outcomes, separate from this receptor: Zero-insertion analyses could be partly confounded by invariant T cells such as MAIT and iNKT, though diverse VJ usage argued against such confounding for most clonotypes. Compared with coincidental sharing between unrelated individuals, out-of-frame TCR alpha sequences shared between twins showed an excess of sequences with low generation probability. Fewer insertions were carried by abundant cord blood beta clonotypes; a weaker similar trend was observed in young adult naive repertoires, while no such trend was observed in memory repertoires. Excess twin sharing in beta out-of-frame sequences was weaker because fewer shared sequences lowered the signal-to-noise ratio. Because the same donors could not be followed over many years, conclusions were based on cross-sectional statistical analysis. In monozygotic twins, recombination models systematically underestimated out-of-frame TCR alpha sharing, but the models matched the sharing seen between unrelated individuals.

Every donor in the study was a healthy Caucasian. Three pairs of female monozygotic twins, all aged about 18 to 30 years, made up the twin cohort. CD4+ and CD8+ T cell populations were isolated with positive isolation kits from Invitrogen. From cysteine to phenylalanine, the CDR3 is 14 amino acids long. CDR3 DNA is the only sequence kept; it has 42 bases, read in frame from the first base. V is pared back by 3 bases and J by 1 base, with 9 bases lying between the germline termini. Per the germline V gene (reference sequence), MNHEY is the CDR1 and SMNVEV is the CDR2. The library was prepared using 5' RACE. TCRdb shows the sequencer as Illumina HiSeq 2000. A universal primer binding site was introduced by template switching, and a unique molecular identifier was present in the final cDNA, enabling accurate counting of TCR cDNA molecules. Specific primers in the conserved constant-segment region were used to synthesize first-strand cDNA for TCR alpha and beta chains. To control for contamination, every cDNA library was double barcoded, receiving both a SMART-Mk sample barcode and Illumina barcodes. TruSeq adapter sequences and Illumina sample barcodes were added in two successive PCR steps. TCR alpha and beta cDNA libraries were sequenced on the Illumina HiSeq platform with custom primers. The source study handled its data this way. Raw reads were processed with MiGEC to extract unique molecular identifiers, and MiXCR was used to determine CDR3 positions. Recombination models were inferred per individual with the repgenHMM and IGoR tools using an EM algorithm. The tcR package in R was used for shared clonotype analysis, with sharing normalized by the product of cloneset sizes. To study raw recombination without the effects of thymic and clonal selection, out-of-frame nonproductive sequences were analyzed. The raw public reads went through TCRdb reprocessing: fastp at Q25, MiXCR clone calling, in-frame beta chains kept. Each entry is one CDR3 protein sequence, shown with its most common DNA and genes. TCRdb's processing, not the authors', yielded these V and J calls. The sample data list some 300,000 distinct CDR3 sequences, and approximately 13% of these were observed just once. Clones ranked in the top ten supply 7.2% of the sample.

The sample also formed part of further work on yellow fever vaccine responses in identical twins. The other study reports the following: The authors reported that the T cell response to vaccination in identical twins appeared partly convergent and partly personalized. In identical twins, the study followed T cell clones that responded to the vaccine with precision.

The receptor was isolated from a woman aged 18-29 years in good health. The chain was built from TRBV27 and TRBJ1-2; no D segment can be confidently identified. The source material was CD8+ T cells sorted from blood. The sequenced DNA: TGTGCCAGCAGTTTCGGGCGGGGTAACTATGGCTACACCTTC. Translated, this gives CASSFGRGNYGYTF.